A single sample is the source of the 3 T cell receptor beta chains below, sequenced in a study of human T cells and chemical hapten exposure. TCRdb analysed the RACE reads with MiXCR anew, one entry per CDR3 protein. The sample shows approximately 49,000 distinct CDR3 sequences, 9.3% of them seen only once. Stated time point: patch test 1, 2 weeks after DPC sensitization. Described treatment: therapeutic diphenylcyclopropenone sensitization with weekly scalp DPC. The sample in question was whole blood, obtained in connection with sensitization to the hapten diphenylcyclopropenone (DPC). The receptors come from a woman aged 45-65 years with alopecia areata. Some clones in this sample may be carry-over from other donors' samples.

The rearrangement uses TRBV9 and TRBJ2-3; 7 positions agree with TRBD2. The germline V gene has CDR1 SGDLS and CDR2 YYNGEE. With V trimmed by 2 bases and J by 2 bases, 11 bases remained unmatched. CDR3 length equals 17 residues. The CDR3: CASSVVDRGGDTDTQYF. CDR3 bases: TGTGCCAGCAGCGTGGTCGACCGTGGGGGGGACACAGATACGCAGTATTTT.

This clonotype was detected many times. This chain connects TRBV19 to TRBJ2-5; D not resolved. V was shortened by 4 bases and J by 7 bases, with 10 bases between the two germline ends. The length of the CDR3 is 12 residues. Germline V lookup: CDR1 LNHDA, CDR2 SQIVND (reference sequence). CDR3 bases: TGTGCCAGTAGTAAGGAGCGAGGGACCCAGTACTTC. Residues: CASSKERGTQYF.

This clonotype was counted between two and nine times. The chain has TRBV6-5 and TRBJ2-1, with D possibly being TRBD2 (6 bases). The CDR3 spans 11 residues. The V and J ends lost 7 bases and 9 bases respectively, with 10 bases between them. Per germline, CDR1 MNHEY and CDR2 SVGAGI. In DNA form, the CDR3 reads TGTGCCAGCAACGGGAGTCCTGAGCAGTTCTTC. Translated, it gives CASNGSPEQFF.